This T cell receptor (beta chain) was captured by sequencing in a study of shared clonotypes between healthy human individuals. Germline V gives CDR1 SQVTM, CDR2 ANQGSEA. J gave up 6 bases and V 6 bases, and 7 bases lay outside the gene matches. The CDR3 sequence is 12 residues long. Splitting of each subset's genomic DNA was done evenly across several immunoSEQ plates. Clones were read by immunoSEQ multiplex PCR, and TCRdb kept only the in-frame ones, dropping some. This table holds over a million clones, around 98.5% found once. This rearrangement joins TRBV29-1 to TRBJ2-7; 8 nucleotides line up with TRBD2. The sequenced sample was naive CD4+ T cells sorted from blood. The subset denotes: CD45RA+ positively selected. This receptor was obtained from a man aged 30-40 years in good health. The CDR3, as DNA: TGCAGCGTCTTCAGCGGGAGTCTCGAGCAGTACTTC. Translating gives CSVFSGSLEQYF.